This entry concerns a single TCR beta chain. This specimen comes from a study of blood T cell repertoires in COVID-19. Study as a whole: In each case, the material was cDNA or gDNA derived from T cells, B-cell-depleted T cells, or PBMCs.

As originally analysed: By means of reference gene primer amplification, nucleated cell counts were estimated. The method was immunoSEQ multiplex PCR; TCRdb's version includes in-frame clones alone and lacks a portion of them. V and J calls plus clone size are reproduced from that table; the DNA served to infer D and trimming. This table holds 200,000 to 300,000 clones, around 85% found once. CDR1 SNHLY and CDR2 FYNNEI come from the germline V gene. There are 12 residues in the CDR3. V was cut by 6 bases and J by 6 bases, with 9 bases left in between. The rearrangement joins TRBV2 to TRBJ2-1; TRBD2 might be the D (6 bases). The receptor comes from a woman in her thirties who had recovered from COVID-19. Material for sequencing was peripheral blood. CDR3 sequence (DNA): TGTGCCAGCAGAAGGGACTCCAATGAGCAGTTCTTC. This codes for CASRRDSNEQFF.